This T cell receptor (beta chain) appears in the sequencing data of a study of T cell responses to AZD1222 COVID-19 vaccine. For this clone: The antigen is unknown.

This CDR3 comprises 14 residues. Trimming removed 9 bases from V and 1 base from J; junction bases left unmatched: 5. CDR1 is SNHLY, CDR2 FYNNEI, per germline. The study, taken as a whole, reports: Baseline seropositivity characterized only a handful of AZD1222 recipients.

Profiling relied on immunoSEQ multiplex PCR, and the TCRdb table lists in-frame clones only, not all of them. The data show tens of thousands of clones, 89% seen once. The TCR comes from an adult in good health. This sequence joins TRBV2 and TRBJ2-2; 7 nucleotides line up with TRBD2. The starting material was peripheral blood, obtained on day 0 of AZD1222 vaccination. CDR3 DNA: TGTGCCAGAGGTGCTAGCGGGAACACCGGGGAGCTGTTTTTT. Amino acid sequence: CARGASGNTGELFF. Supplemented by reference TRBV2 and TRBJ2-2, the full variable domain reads EPEVTQTPSHQVTQMGQEVILRCVPISNHLYFYWYRQILGQKVEFLVSFYNNEISEKSEIFDDQFSVERPDGSNFTLKIRSTKLEDSAMYFCARGASGNTGELFFGEGSRLTVL.